Here is one TCR beta chain with its context. Its antigen remains unidentified. The genes and germline here are from mouse. The read finishes 4 residues shy of the CDR3 end, and the germline J gene is used to complete it. After pooling, cutaneous lymph node cells were sorted with CD4, CD8alpha, NKG2D, NKG2ACE and other markers. The sample originates from a study of CD8+ T cells in alopecia areata. Study summary: Grafts of skin from C3H/HeJ donors aged about 6-12 months with spontaneous alopecia went to female C3H/HeJ mice aged about 6-10 weeks.

Germline V CDR1 and CDR2: NNHNN, SYGAGS (reference sequence). V dropped 4 bases and J dropped 3; count of bases not matched to a gene: 3. This CDR3 spans 15 amino acids. RNA was extracted and reverse transcribed into cDNA as the sequencing template. TCRdb's copy holds only in-frame clones and misses some; the assay was immunoSEQ multiplex PCR. This sample comprises about 270,000 clones, none seen once only. Study-wide findings and caveats: The study found higher clonality in lesional than normal scalp, especially in alopecia totalis/universalis. Unlike in mice, where it was clearer, TCR sharing across patients was less clear, possibly HLA-related. Sequencing of scalp tissue also captures the resident alphabeta T cells of normal skin.

The TCR comes from a C3H/HeJ mouse with alopecia areata. For this mouse line, the MHC haplotype is H2-k. V is TRBV13-2 and J is TRBJ2-1; 11 bases line up with TRBD2. Sequencing was performed on CD4+ T cells sorted from a lymph node. The DNA read from the CDR3 is TGTGCCAGCGGTCACTGGGGGGGCGCCTATGCT. It specifies CASGHWGGAYA. The whole CDR3 region reads CASGHWGGAYAEQFF.